The 19 T cell receptor beta chains presented below share a single source sample, sequenced in a study of CXCR3-negative and CXCR3-positive naive CD8 T cells. These receptors' targets are unknown. TRB cDNA was prepared as libraries by UMI-labeled 5' RACE. TCRdb re-called the 5' RACE reads and catalogs CDR3 proteins one per entry, DNA excluded. The sample has 110,000 or so distinct CDR3 sequences; the top ten hold around 0.36%. Overall study results and limits: Compared with CXCR3-negative naive cells, CXCR3-positive naive cells showed more hydrophobic TRB CDR3s.

The source material was naive CXCR3+ CD8+ T cells from blood. Subset here: CD45RO-CCR7+CD27+CD95- naive CD8+ T cells expressing CXCR3 (TNR3+). These TCRs come from a human donor in good health. Some clones in this sample may be carry-over from other donors' samples.

The chain carries TRBV29-1 and TRBJ2-7; the TRBD2 assignment by TCRdb is unverifiable without DNA. This CDR3 is 13 amino acids long. From germline, CDR1 is SQVTM and CDR2 ANQGSEA. CDR3: CSVASGSSYEQYF.

The chain is built from TRBV28 and TRBJ2-7; the TCRdb D gene call, TRBD1, has no DNA to confirm it. The CDR3 contains 14 residues. The germline gives CDR1 MDHEN, CDR2 SYDVKM. The CDR3 loop is CASSRQGQVDEQYF.

V gene TRBV28 combines with J gene TRBJ2-7; TCRdb selects TRBD1, and the lack of DNA leaves this call unchecked. The CDR3 is 15 residues long. Looked up from germline, CDR1 is MDHEN and CDR2 is SYDVKM. CDR3 in amino acids: CASSFPGGFPYEQYF.

V and J are TRBV5-1 and TRBJ2-2; TCRdb outputs TRBD2, but without DNA this stays unchecked. Germline loops: CDR1 SGHRS, CDR2 YFSETQ. The CDR3 totals 15 residues. CDR3 amino acids: CASSLAAGGTGELFF.

The genes are TRBV4-1 and TRBJ1-2. The CDR3 has 12 residues. From germline, CDR1 is MGHRA and CDR2 YSYEKL. The CDR3 reads CASSHYQDGYTF.

The chain carries TRBV29-1 and TRBJ1-2; as DNA is missing, the TRBD1 call by TCRdb cannot be tested. The CDR3 covers 14 residues. Germline CDR1 is SQVTM and CDR2 is ANQGSEA. The CDR3 loop reads CSVGRQGTDYGYTF.

The rearrangement joins TRBV19 to TRBJ2-2; checking the TCRdb D call of TRBD2 is not possible without DNA. Germline V gives CDR1 LNHDA, CDR2 SQIVND (reference sequence). The CDR3 loop spans 17 amino acids. CDR3 residues: CASSPALVVTNTGELFF.

This chain links TRBV9 with TRBJ2-1; TCRdb gives TRBD2 as the D gene, but with no DNA this cannot be confirmed. This CDR3 contains 17 residues. Germline-derived CDR1 and CDR2 are SGDLS and YYNGEE. The CDR3 protein is CASSTPHTSPSFGEQFF.

The gene calls are TRBV14 and TRBJ2-2. CDR3 size: 13 residues. Germline loops: CDR1 SGHDN, CDR2 FVKESK. CDR3 region: CASGPPNTGELFF.

The chain has TRBV5-1 and TRBJ1-2; without DNA, the TCRdb call of TRBD1 cannot be checked. This CDR3 spans 15 amino acids. Germline values: CDR1 SGHRS, CDR2 YFSETQ. The chain's CDR3 is CASSLDTGADFVCTF.

The rearrangement uses TRBV19 and TRBJ2-1; TCRdb picks TRBD2, but there is no DNA to check that call. Germline V gives CDR1 LNHDA, CDR2 SQIVND (reference sequence). The CDR3 runs 15 residues. CDR3 sequence: CASSLLGLADNEQFF.

The V call is TRBV19, the J call TRBJ2-7; no DNA is available, so the TRBD2 call from TCRdb remains unchecked. CDR3 length: 13 residues. Germline V lookup: CDR1 LNHDA, CDR2 SQIVND (reference sequence). The chain's CDR3 is CATQMERDYEQYF. The full variable domain, its missing parts supplied by reference TRBV19 and TRBJ2-7, is DGGITQSPKYLFRKEGQNVTLSCEQNLNHDAMYWYRQDPGQGLRLIYYSQIVNDFQKGDIAEGYSVSREKKESFPLTVTSAQKNPTAFYLCATQMERDYEQYFGPGTRLTVT.

The chain employs TRBV9 and TRBJ2-3; with no DNA, the TCRdb D assignment of TRBD2 cannot be verified. Germline loops: CDR1 SGDLS, CDR2 YYNGEE. The CDR3 consists of 16 residues. The CDR3 sequence is CASSIASGVSADTQYF.

The chain uses TRBV15 and TRBJ1-5; TCRdb's assignment of TRBD1 cannot be checked, as there is no DNA. Germline CDR1 and CDR2: LNHNV and YYDKDF (reference sequence). This CDR3 region has 17 residues. CDR3 sequence reads: CATRQEWGTGGFQPQHF.

This chain uses TRBV12-3 or TRBV12-4 with TRBJ2-7. The CDR3 sequence is 14 residues long. This chain's CDR3 is CASSSYGVGYEQYF.

The chain employs TRBV29-1 and TRBJ2-7. This CDR3 contains 12 residues. Germline assignment: CDR1 SQVTM and CDR2 ANQGSEA. CDR3 sequence reads: CSVEDQGYEQYF.

The chain employs TRBV29-1 and TRBJ2-7; TCRdb's assignment of TRBD2 cannot be checked, as there is no DNA. CDR3 length: 14 amino acids. Germline V gives CDR1 SQVTM, CDR2 ANQGSEA. The chain's CDR3 is CSVDSGGHSYEQYF.

The V and J genes are TRBV4-3 and TRBJ1-1. Germline V gene data show CDR1 as LGHNA and CDR2 as YSLEER. The CDR3 extends over 16 amino acids. The CDR3 here is CASSQEKEGSWGEAFF.

The chain uses TRBV3-1 and TRBJ2-1; the TCRdb D gene call, TRBD2, has no DNA to confirm it. From germline, CDR1 is LGHDT and CDR2 YNNKEL (reference sequence). The CDR3 loop spans 22 amino acids. CDR3 sequence: CASSLRTGQYGTSGSTYNEQFF.